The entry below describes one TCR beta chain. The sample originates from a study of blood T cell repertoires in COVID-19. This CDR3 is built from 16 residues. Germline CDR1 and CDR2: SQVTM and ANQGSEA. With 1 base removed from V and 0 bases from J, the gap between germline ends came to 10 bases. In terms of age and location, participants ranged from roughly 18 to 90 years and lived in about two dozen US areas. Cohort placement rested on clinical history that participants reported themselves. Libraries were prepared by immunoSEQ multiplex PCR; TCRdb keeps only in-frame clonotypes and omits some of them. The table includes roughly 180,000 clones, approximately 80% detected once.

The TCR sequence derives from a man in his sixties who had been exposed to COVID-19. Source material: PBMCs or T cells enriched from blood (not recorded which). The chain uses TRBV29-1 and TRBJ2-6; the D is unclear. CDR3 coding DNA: TGCAGCGTTGAAGGGGCCCCCAGCTCTGGGGCCAACGTCCTGACTTTC. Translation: CSVEGAPSSGANVLTF.